These 31 T cell receptor beta chains share one sample of origin, sequenced in a study of T cell repertoires in cytomegalovirus infection. No antigen is known for these receptors. TCRdb reanalysed the reads using MiXCR and keeps one entry per CDR3 protein. The table records approximately 110,000 distinct CDR3 sequences, roughly 30% of them present only once. Material: CD8+ T cells from cultured PBMCs, obtained from culture after CMV antigen stimulation. These receptors came from a human donor in good health (CMV status not recorded). Some clones in this sample may be carry-over from other donors' samples.

This chain uses TRBV29-1 with TRBJ2-1, with D possibly TRBD1 on 6 matching bases. Germline V gives CDR1 SQVTM, CDR2 ANQGSEA. The germline V and J ends were trimmed by 0 bases and 4 bases, with 13 bases remaining between them. This CDR3 is 15 amino acids long. CDR3 amino acids: CSVEDLTQGYNEQFF. CDR3 in DNA: TGCAGCGTTGAAGATCTCACTCAGGGGTACAATGAGCAGTTCTTC.

There are many counts of this clonotype. The chain uses TRBV7-6 and TRBJ2-1; TRBD2 matches 9 bases. The V gene end was trimmed by 6 bases and the J gene end by 9 bases; junction bases not matched to a gene: 12. This CDR3 contains 15 residues. Germline V lookup: CDR1 SGHVS, CDR2 FNYEAQ. DNA of the CDR3: TGTGCCAGCAGTCTTTCCGGGACTAGCCTCGTTGAGCAGTTCTTC. Translation gives CASSLSGTSLVEQFF.

This clonotype was observed a handful of times. The chain combines TRBV28 with TRBJ2-7; D remains unclear. The V gene's germline CDR1 is MDHEN and CDR2 SYDVKM. The CDR3 is 14 residues long. Trimming stripped 8 bases from V and 0 bases from J, with 14 bases between. The DNA for the CDR3 is TGTGCCAGCGCCTTGGTCTCAGGCTCCTACGAGCAGTACTTC. The encoded protein is CASALVSGSYEQYF. Based on the CDR3 plus reference TRBV28 and TRBJ2-7, the full variable domain is DVKVTQSSRYLVKRTGEKVFLECVQDMDHENMFWYRQDPGLGLRLIYFSYDVKMKEKGDIPEGYSVSREKKERFSLILESASTNQTSMYLCASALVSGSYEQYFGPGTRLTVT.

CDR3 in DNA: TGTGCCAGCAGTTACTTTGGGATTTTGGAGAATTCACCCCTCCACTTT. It specifies CASSYFGILENSPLHF. This chain connects TRBV6-5 to TRBJ1-6; no clear D. V dropped 1 base and J dropped 7 bases, with 14 bases sitting between them. Germline V gives CDR1 MNHEY, CDR2 SVGAGI. CDR3 length equals 16 residues.

This sequence joins TRBV12-3 or TRBV12-4 and TRBJ2-2; 9 bases align to TRBD2. Trimming at V came to 8 bases and at J to 7 bases, leaving 8 bases not matched to a gene. CDR3 length: 14 residues. CDR3 sequence: CASGSGGSFGELFF. CDR3 in DNA: TGTGCCAGCGGGAGCGGGGGGAGTTTCGGGGAGCTGTTTTTT.

This clonotype occurred a few times. The J gene is TRBJ2-5, the V gene TRBV6-1; 13 nucleotides line up with TRBD2. The germline CDR1 and CDR2 sequences are MNHNS and SASEGT. This CDR3 is built from 16 residues. J lost 5 bases, V lost 4 bases, and 7 bases had no gene match. This CDR3 reads CASSVSGTSGAETQYF. CDR3 sequence (DNA): TGTGCCAGCAGTGTCTCCGGGACTAGCGGGGCGGAGACCCAGTACTTC.

This clonotype was observed a handful of times. This chain uses TRBV7-6 with TRBJ1-5, with D tentatively TRBD1 (5 bases). Germline V gives CDR1 SGHVS, CDR2 FNYEAQ. The CDR3 totals 15 residues. Trimming left V 0 bases short and J 0 bases short, with 6 bases between. CDR3 DNA: TGTGCCAGCAGCTTAGCAGGGACTAGCAATCAGCCCCAGCATTTT. This encodes CASSLAGTSNQPQHF.

This clonotype was counted between two and nine times. The rearrangement joins TRBV12-3 or TRBV12-4 to TRBJ1-1; weak D call: TRBD1 (5 bases). The CDR3 spans 15 residues. Trimming pared 5 bases from V and 0 bases from J, leaving 13 bases between. CDR3 nucleotides: TGTGCCAGCAGTGTATCAGGGAGACTGAACACTGAAGCTTTCTTT. It translates to CASSVSGRLNTEAFF.

This clonotype was seen ten or more times. This sequence joins TRBV4-2 and TRBJ2-5; D is perhaps TRBD1 (5 bases). Germline lookup yields CDR1 LGHNA and CDR2 YNFKEQ. Trimming removed 1 base from V and 2 bases from J, with 14 bases in between. The CDR3 sequence is 16 residues long. CDR3 sequence reads: CASSQAVTVFQETQYF. CDR3 DNA sequence: TGTGCCAGCAGCCAAGCTGTGACAGTTTTTCAAGAGACCCAGTACTTC.

V is TRBV4-1 and J is TRBJ1-4, with TRBD1 identical over 7 bases. Germline V gene sequence: CDR1 MGHRA, CDR2 YSYEKL. Germline trimming cut 2 bases from V and 6 bases from J; bases unmatched to any gene: 6. The length of the CDR3 is 15 residues. The CDR3 sequence is CASSQPPGTDEKLFF. As DNA, the CDR3 is TGCGCCAGCAGCCAACCGCCCGGGACAGATGAAAAACTGTTTTTT.

This clonotype is termed large. The CDR3 loop reads CASSLGRGGMSYNEQFF. CDR3 DNA: TGTGCCAGCAGCCTAGGAAGGGGAGGGATGTCCTACAATGAGCAGTTCTTC. This chain connects TRBV7-6 to TRBJ2-1; 7 nucleotides line up with TRBD2. From germline, CDR1 is SGHVS and CDR2 FNYEAQ. This CDR3 region has 17 residues. The V and J ends lost 5 bases and 1 base, in that order; junction bases with no gene match: 11.

This clonotype turned up a few times. The chain uses TRBV6-2 or TRBV6-3 and TRBJ1-1; tentatively, D is TRBD1 (5 bases). CDR1 is MNHEY, CDR2 SVGEGT, per germline. V lost 3 bases and J lost 5, with 13 bases in between. The CDR3 consists of 14 residues. The CDR3 nucleotides are TGTGCCAGCAGTTATGGCTGGGACGCGACTGAAGCTTTCTTT. Translated, it gives CASSYGWDATEAFF.

A few counts support this clonotype. The J gene is TRBJ2-1, the V gene TRBV19; 8 bases line up with TRBD2. In germline, CDR1 is LNHDA, CDR2 SQIVND (reference sequence). Trimming cost V 8 bases and J 4 bases; bases outside gene matches: 7. The CDR3 is made up of 14 amino acids. The DNA of the CDR3 is TGTGCCAGTGCAACGGGACTAGATTACAATGAGCAGTTCTTC. It codes for CASATGLDYNEQFF.

This clonotype was detected many times. The chain carries TRBV6-1 and TRBJ1-5; 7 bases map to TRBD1. The germline CDR1 and CDR2 sequences are MNHNS and SASEGT. V shed 6 bases and J 1 base; nucleotides not matched to a gene: 12. This CDR3 spans 17 amino acids. The DNA for the CDR3 is TGTGCCAGCAGCTTAAGACAGGGCTGGGGAAGCAATCAGCCCCAGCATTTT. It specifies CASSLRQGWGSNQPQHF.

At least ten counts were recorded for this clonotype. The chain combines TRBV28 with TRBJ2-5, with a possible D match to TRBD1 (5 bases). V gave up 6 bases and J gave up 1 base, with 12 bases separating them. The germline V gene has CDR1 MDHEN and CDR2 SYDVKM. This CDR3 is 14 amino acids long. In nucleotides, the CDR3 is TGTGCCAGCAGCCAAACAGGTCGCCAAGAGACCCAGTACTTC. Protein sequence: CASSQTGRQETQYF. Using reference TRBV28 and TRBJ2-5 for the parts outside the CDR3, the full variable domain is DVKVTQSSRYLVKRTGEKVFLECVQDMDHENMFWYRQDPGLGLRLIYFSYDVKMKEKGDIPEGYSVSREKKERFSLILESASTNQTSMYLCASSQTGRQETQYFGPGTRLLVL.

The chain employs TRBV7-2 and TRBJ2-7; D gene uncertain. The germline V and J ends were trimmed by 3 bases and 5 bases, with 14 bases remaining between them. Germline V gene sequence: CDR1 SGHTA, CDR2 FQGNSA. The CDR3 runs to 14 residues. The chain's CDR3 is CASSLFSATHEQYF. CDR3 DNA: TGTGCCAGCAGCTTGTTTTCAGCAACCCACGAGCAGTACTTC.

This clonotype was observed many times. This chain uses TRBV19 with TRBJ2-3; a possible D gene is TRBD2 (6 bases). CDR3 size: 17 residues. Deletions cut 2 bases from V and 0 bases from J, with 15 bases between. Germline values: CDR1 LNHDA, CDR2 SQIVND (reference sequence). The CDR3 DNA reads TGTGCCAGTAGTATACTCGGGGGTTTATCTAGCACAGATACGCAGTATTTT. This gives the protein CASSILGGLSSTDTQYF.

Ten or more counts support this clonotype. The chain joins TRBV9 to TRBJ2-1; 13 nucleotides line up with TRBD2. The CDR3 is 17 residues long. Germline V gives CDR1 SGDLS, CDR2 YYNGEE. With V trimmed by 3 bases and J by 8 bases, 11 bases remained unmatched. CDR3 sequence (DNA): TGTGCCAGCAGCGAAACTAGCGGGGGGGCCAATGGCGATGAGCAGTTCTTC. Translating it yields CASSETSGGANGDEQFF.

CDR3 region: CASSLATPAGLYNEQFF. The DNA for the CDR3 is TGTGCCAGCAGCTTGGCCACTCCAGCGGGGCTCTACAATGAGCAGTTCTTC. This chain uses TRBV5-6 with TRBJ2-1, with 7 bases fitting TRBD2. Unmatched junction bases numbered 9, after V lost 0 bases and J lost 3 bases. CDR1 and CDR2 (germline): SGHDT, YYEEEE. The CDR3 has 17 residues. Based on the CDR3 plus reference TRBV5-6 and TRBJ2-1, the full variable domain is DAGVTQSPTHLIKTRGQQVTLRCSPKSGHDTVSWYQQALGQGPQFIFQYYEEEERQRGNFPDRFSGHQFPNYSSELNVNALLLGDSALYLCASSLATPAGLYNEQFFGPGTRLTVL.

This chain uses TRBV4-1 with TRBJ2-7, with D possibly being TRBD1 (6 bases). The CDR3 loop spans 14 amino acids. Germline V gene lookup returns CDR1 MGHRA and CDR2 YSYEKL. V was shortened by 1 base and J by 2 bases, with 9 bases between the two germline ends. The CDR3 here is CASSQAGAPYEQYF. The CDR3, as DNA: TGCGCCAGCAGCCAAGCAGGGGCTCCCTACGAGCAGTACTTC.

This clonotype was seen more than once but under ten times. This chain joins TRBV2 and TRBJ2-1; TRBD1 aligns across 7 bases. CDR3 size: 16 residues. Germline CDR1 is SNHLY and CDR2 is FYNNEI. The ends lost 6 bases at V and 4 bases at J; junction bases unmatched: 12. CDR3 sequence: CASRDSPGTVYNEQFF. The CDR3 region has the DNA TGTGCCAGCAGAGACTCACCCGGGACAGTATACAATGAGCAGTTCTTC. Drawing the rest from reference TRBV2 and TRBJ2-1, the complete variable domain is EPEVTQTPSHQVTQMGQEVILRCVPISNHLYFYWYRQILGQKVEFLVSFYNNEISEKSEIFDDQFSVERPDGSNFTLKIRSTKLEDSAMYFCASRDSPGTVYNEQFFGPGTRLTVL.

This clonotype turned up a few times. The genes are TRBV7-8 and TRBJ1-6, with unresolved D. Germline V CDR1 and CDR2: SGHVS, FQNEAQ. The CDR3 covers 16 residues. Deletions cut 6 bases from V and 2 bases from J, with 14 bases between. The CDR3 is CASSTVGVTYNSPLHF. CDR3 DNA sequence: TGTGCCAGCAGTACAGTCGGTGTGACCTATAATTCACCCCTCCACTTT.

V and J are TRBV29-1 and TRBJ2-3; D perhaps matches TRBD1 (6 bases). The V gene's germline CDR1 is SQVTM and CDR2 ANQGSEA. Trimming stripped 3 bases from V and 6 bases from J, with 19 bases between. This CDR3 comprises 15 residues. CDR3 residues: CSVDGPPRGSDTQYF. The DNA for the CDR3 is TGCAGCGTTGACGGCCCTCCCAGGGGATCGGATACGCAGTATTTT.

This clonotype was found a few times. This chain joins TRBV28 and TRBJ2-1; D is perhaps TRBD1 (5 bases). Germline-derived CDR1 and CDR2 are MDHEN and SYDVKM. The CDR3 runs to 15 residues. Deletions cut 5 bases from V and 7 bases from J, with 18 bases between. The chain's CDR3 is CASSLVGRVGNEQFF. Here the CDR3 DNA reads TGTGCCAGCAGTCTCGTCGGCAGGGTAGGAAATGAGCAGTTCTTC.

Concerning this clonotype: Because the CDR3 is missing its conserved closing phenylalanine or tryptophan, this is likely a read error. The genes are TRBV2 and TRBJ2-3, with D perhaps TRBD2 (6 bases). Looked up from germline, CDR1 is SNHLY and CDR2 is FYNNEI. V was cut by 2 bases and J by 4 bases, with 13 bases left in between. This CDR3 comprises 15 residues. The CDR3 protein is CASSELFGEADTQYL. Here the CDR3 DNA reads TGTGCCAGCAGTGAATTATTCGGGGAGGCAGATACGCAGTATCTT.

This clonotype was detected a few times. The rearrangement uses TRBV27 and TRBJ2-2; TRBD1 aligns across 7 bases. V dropped 5 bases and J dropped 1; count of bases not matched to a gene: 16. The CDR3 length is 19 residues. From germline, CDR1 is MNHEY and CDR2 SMNVEV (reference sequence). CDR3 sequence: CASSLQILLNRGNTGELFF. The CDR3 DNA reads as TGTGCCAGCAGTCTGCAGATACTCCTAAACAGGGGGAACACCGGGGAGCTGTTTTTT.

This chain uses TRBV4-3 with TRBJ1-1; D is uncertain. CDR3 length: 16 residues. Germline V gene sequence: CDR1 LGHNA, CDR2 YSLEER. Trimming cost V 0 bases and J 0 bases, with 11 bases left between them. The CDR3 DNA sequence: TGCGCCAGCAGCCAAGAGGTAGAACTCATGAACACTGAAGCTTTCTTT. This translates into CASSQEVELMNTEAFF.

This chain links TRBV7-2 with TRBJ2-7; TRBD1 matches 10 bases. V shed 2 bases and J 5 bases; nucleotides not matched to a gene: 9. Germline loops: CDR1 SGHTA, CDR2 FQGNSA. The CDR3 has 16 residues. CDR3 bases: TGTGCCAGCAGCTTATTTTTCGGGACAGGGGATAACGAGCAGTACTTC. It codes for CASSLFFGTGDNEQYF.

The V and J genes are TRBV6-1 and TRBJ2-7, with D possibly TRBD2 on 6 matching bases. Germline V gene data show CDR1 as MNHNS and CDR2 as SASEGT. The CDR3 contains 12 residues. Trimming removed 7 bases at V and 5 bases at J, with 12 bases between. CDR3 bases: TGTGCCAGCATTGGAGGGGCGGACGAGCAGTACTTC. It is translated as CASIGGADEQYF.

This clonotype was found a few times. The V call is TRBV7-6, the J call TRBJ2-7, with 9 bases matching TRBD1. Germline assignment: CDR1 SGHVS and CDR2 FNYEAQ. The CDR3 contains 14 residues. Trimming at V came to 5 bases and at J to 5 bases, leaving 7 bases not matched to a gene. The CDR3 reads CASSAGQGFDEQYF. DNA for the CDR3: TGTGCCAGCAGCGCGGGACAGGGTTTCGACGAGCAGTACTTC. The complete variable domain, with remaining parts taken from reference TRBV7-6 and TRBJ2-7, reads GAGVSQSPRYKVTKRGQDVALRCDPISGHVSLYWYRQALGQGPEFLTYFNYEAQQDKSGLPNDRFSAERPEGSISTLTIQRTEQRDSAMYRCASSAGQGFDEQYFGPGTRLTVT.

The chain couples TRBV27 to TRBJ2-3; 7 bases line up with TRBD2. This CDR3 has 13 amino acids. The trim removed 11 bases at V and 4 bases at J, leaving 9 bases unmatched. Looked up from germline, CDR1 is MNHEY and CDR2 is SMNVEV (reference sequence). The CDR3 coding sequence is TGTGCCGGCAAATTACGGGGGGCAGATACGCAGTATTTT. Translating gives CAGKLRGADTQYF.